A single sample is the source of the 26 T cell receptor beta chains below, sequenced in a study of regulatory T cells in long-lasting Graves disease (dated by TCRdb to the early 2020s). The library was made by multiplex PCR. Sequencing relied on an Illumina HiSeq 4000. iRepertoire HTBI primers and Arm-PCR amplification of CDR3 regions were used to construct TCR beta libraries. The public reads were quality trimmed at Q25 with fastp and then assembled into clones with MiXCR by TCRdb, keeping productive beta chains. When rows share a CDR3 protein, they turn into one entry using the most common DNA and genes. This sample is represented by around 500,000 distinct CDR3 sequences; about 14% of them were singletons. Of the sample, 10% is held by the ten largest clones. The sample's time point label is to be understood as: newly diagnosed GD, antithyroid drugs for less than 3 months. RNA was extracted from PBMCs in TRIzol for both TCR sequencing and RNA sequencing.

The sample was also reused in another study, on T cells in Graves' hyperthyroidism and ophthalmopathy.

The specimen was peripheral blood mononuclear cells (PBMCs), collected at new diagnosis, from a patient treated with antithyroid drugs. The receptors come from a man aged 25 to 45 with Graves disease. Donor details come from another sample of the same person, matched by shared clones.

This clonotype was observed many times. V and J are TRBV2 and TRBJ2-4, with D possibly TRBD1 on 6 matching bases. The CDR3 loop spans 13 amino acids. CDR1 is SNHLY, CDR2 FYNNEI, per germline. V lost 7 bases, J lost 8 bases, and 15 bases lay in between. In DNA, the CDR3 is TGTGCCAGCAATGAGCGAGGGGGAGACATTCAGTACTTC. It is translated as CASNERGGDIQYF.

This clonotype was counted many times. This chain joins TRBV24-1 and TRBJ2-7; no clear D. Germline V gene sequence: CDR1 KGHDR, CDR2 SFDVKD. The CDR3 contains 14 residues. Trimming pared 2 bases from V and 6 bases from J, leaving 13 bases between. The CDR3 bases are TGTGCCACCAGTGATTGGCAGGCGGAATCCGAGCAGTACTTC. Protein product: CATSDWQAESEQYF.

This clonotype was detected ten times or more. The chain recombines TRBV3-1 with TRBJ2-1; 10 bases map to TRBD1. The CDR3 has 16 residues. Germline V gene data show CDR1 as LGHDT and CDR2 as YNNKEL (reference sequence). The junction had 7 bases not matched to a gene; V was cut back by 5 bases and J by 3 bases. The CDR3 spells CASSFRDRGLYNEQFF. DNA for the CDR3: TGTGCCAGCAGCTTCAGGGACAGGGGACTCTACAATGAGCAGTTCTTC.

In its sample, this clonotype was seen many times. Germline is not matched at one junction end, which may reflect a read error. The chain carries TRBV5-1 and TRBJ2-1, with 7 positions matching TRBD2. The CDR3 loop spans 15 amino acids. Per the germline V gene, CDR1 is SGHRS and CDR2 is YFSETQ. The CDR3 reads CASSLTAGVYNEQFF. The CDR3 DNA sequence: TGTGCCAGCAGCTTAACGGCGGGAGTCTACAATGAGCAGTTCTTC.

This clonotype was found many times. This chain links TRBV20-1 with TRBJ2-7; tentatively, D is TRBD1 or TRBD2 (5 bases each). The germline gives CDR1 DFQATT, CDR2 SNEGSKA (reference sequence). There are 14 residues in the CDR3. V was cut by 4 bases and J by 2 bases, with 15 bases left in between. The CDR3 coding sequence is TGCAGTGCTACCGGGGCCCCCCCTCCCTACGAGCAGTACTTC. It yields the protein CSATGAPPPYEQYF.

This clonotype was counted only a few times. The chain uses TRBV5-4 and TRBJ2-1, with 12 nucleotides matching TRBD2. V lost 3 bases, J lost 8 bases, and 6 bases stayed unmatched. This CDR3 region has 15 residues. Germline V gene lookup returns CDR1 SGHNT and CDR2 YYREEE (reference sequence). This CDR3 is CASSSRTSGNDEQFF. CDR3 nucleotide sequence: TGTGCCAGCAGCTCCCGGACTAGCGGGAACGATGAGCAGTTCTTC.

At least ten counts were recorded for this clonotype. One end of the junction is discordant with germline, which a read error may explain. The J gene is TRBJ2-7, the V gene TRBV7-8; D is ambiguous. The CDR3 runs 14 residues. Per germline, CDR1 SGHVS and CDR2 FQNEAQ. The CDR3 region has the DNA TGTGCCAGCAGCCACACCTGGCACTCCAACGAGCAGTACTTC. Amino acid sequence: CASSHTWHSNEQYF.

In its sample, this clonotype was seen many times. This chain joins TRBV20-1 and TRBJ2-7; 10 bases match TRBD2. V was clipped by 3 bases and J by 5 bases; unmatched bases: 10. CDR3 length equals 15 residues. CDR1 DFQATT and CDR2 SNEGSKA come from the germline V gene (reference sequence). CDR3 sequence reads: CSASWLAGARDEQYF. CDR3 DNA: TGCAGTGCTAGTTGGCTAGCGGGAGCTCGTGACGAGCAGTACTTC.

A note on this clonotype: The junction shows a germline mismatch at one end, possibly a read error. The V gene is TRBV20-1, the J gene TRBJ2-2; D possibly uses TRBD1 or TRBD2 (5 bases each). The CDR3 covers 12 residues. In germline, CDR1 is DFQATT, CDR2 SNEGSKA (reference sequence). CDR3: CSARKGTGEPFF. The CDR3 DNA follows: TGCAGTGCTAGAAAGGGGACCGGGGAGCCGTTTTTT.

The CDR3 is CASSPGGNHEQYF. The CDR3 DNA reads as TGTGCCAGCAGTCCAGGGGGAAACCACGAGCAGTACTTC. The rearrangement links TRBV5-6 to TRBJ2-7; 7 bases align to TRBD1. CDR3 length: 13 amino acids. Germline CDR1 SGHDT, CDR2 YYEEEE. V trimming: 5 bases; J trimming: 5 bases; junction bases outside the gene matches: 7.

There are many counts of this clonotype. V and J are TRBV5-1 and TRBJ2-3; TRBD1 might be the D (6 bases). CDR3 length: 15 amino acids. Trimming cost V 0 bases and J 4 bases, with 12 bases left between them. The germline gives CDR1 SGHRS, CDR2 YFSETQ. The CDR3 region has the DNA TGCGCCAGCAGCTTGGTCCAGGGGAAGCCAGATACGCAGTATTTT. This sequence encodes CASSLVQGKPDTQYF.

In its sample, this clonotype was seen a few times. The chain combines TRBV5-1 with TRBJ2-1; D is possibly TRBD1 (5 bases). The V end lost 6 bases, the J end lost 8 bases, and 15 bases lay between the germline ends. Germline CDR1 SGHRS, CDR2 YFSETQ. The CDR3 is 13 amino acids. CDR3 sequence: CASKGSTNDEQFF. CDR3 bases: TGCGCCAGCAAGGGGTCGACGAACGATGAGCAGTTCTTC.

Many counts were recorded for this clonotype. The V gene is TRBV7-2, the J gene TRBJ2-7; 8 bases align to TRBD2. The J segment lost 5 bases and the V segment lost 2 bases, leaving 8 bases of the junction unmatched. The germline V gene has CDR1 SGHTA and CDR2 FQGNSA. The CDR3 spans 15 residues. Here the CDR3 DNA reads TGTGCCAGCAGCTTACAGGGCGGGGGGCACCACGAGCAGTACTTC. It yields the protein CASSLQGGGHHEQYF.

This clonotype was recorded at least ten times. The V call is TRBV30, the J call TRBJ2-7, with 10 bases identical to TRBD1. V lost 4 bases to trimming and J lost 7 bases; unmatched junction nucleotides: 7. This CDR3 is built from 13 residues. Germline V CDR1 and CDR2: GTSNPN, SVGIG (reference sequence). CDR3 DNA sequence: TGTGCCTGGACGGGACAGGGGCCCAATGAGCAGTACTTC. Residues: CAWTGQGPNEQYF. The full variable domain, in which reference TRBV30 and TRBJ2-7 provide the parts outside the CDR3, is SQTIHQWPATLVQPVGSPLSLECTVEGTSNPNLYWYRQAAGRGLQLLFYSVGIGQISSEVPQNLSASRPQDRQFILSSKKLLLSDSGFYLCAWTGQGPNEQYFGPGTRLTVT.

This clonotype was picked up a small number of times. V usage is TRBV11-2 and J usage is TRBJ2-3; the D gene is possibly TRBD2 (6 bases). The J call may be mistaken, given a closer DNA end match to TRBJ2-5. The CDR3 contains 16 residues. Germline CDR1 is SGHAT and CDR2 is FQNNGV. CDR3 sequence: CASSLRVAASVSAQYF. The CDR3, as DNA: TGTGCCAGCAGCTTGAGGGTTGCGGCTAGCGTCTCCGCCCAGTACTTC.

This clonotype was recorded at least ten times. V gene TRBV7-3 combines with J gene TRBJ2-5; D is undetermined. Trimming pared 3 bases from V and 0 bases from J, leaving 5 bases between. The germline V gene encodes CDR1 SGHTA and CDR2 FQGTGA. CDR3 length: 13 amino acids. The CDR3 is CASSFGHQETQYF. The CDR3 coding sequence is TGTGCCAGCAGCTTTGGGCACCAAGAGACCCAGTACTTC. The full variable domain, with the rest looked up from reference TRBV7-3 and TRBJ2-5, is GAGVSQTPSNKVTEKGKYVELRCDPISGHTALYWYRQSLGQGPEFLIYFQGTGAADDSGLPNDRFFAVRPEGSVSTLKIQRTERGDSAVYLCASSFGHQETQYFGPGTRLLVL.

This clonotype has a count of ten or more. CDR3 nucleotides: TGTGCCAGCAGTCTCAGGGTACCCGGAGAGACCCAGTACTTC. Translated, it gives CASSLRVPGETQYF. The chain couples TRBV6-1 to TRBJ2-5; perhaps TRBD1 as D (5 bases). V lost 5 bases and J 4 bases, leaving 14 bases between the germline ends. CDR3 length: 14 amino acids. In germline, CDR1 is MNHNS, CDR2 SASEGT.

This clonotype was detected many times. The rearrangement uses TRBV7-7 and TRBJ2-7; 9 bases fit TRBD1. Germline values: CDR1 SSHAT, CDR2 FNYEAQ (reference sequence). This CDR3 is 14 amino acids long. Germline trimming cut 5 bases from V and 3 bases from J; bases unmatched to any gene: 5. This CDR3 is CASSPGGQGYEQYF. In DNA, the CDR3 is TGTGCCAGCAGCCCCGGGGGACAGGGCTACGAGCAGTACTTC. Variable domain in full (rest from reference TRBV7-7 and TRBJ2-7): GAGVSQSPRYKVTKRGQDVTLRCDPISSHATLYWYQQALGQGPEFLTYFNYEAQPDKSGLPSDRFSAERPEGSISTLTIQRTEQRDSAMYRCASSPGGQGYEQYFGPGTRLTVT.

Only one count was recorded for this clonotype. This may come from a read error, since a much larger clone is one base off. The gene calls are TRBV29-1 and TRBJ2-2, with 8 bases identical to TRBD1. This CDR3 is 15 amino acids long. With 6 bases clipped from V and 12 bases from J, the junction kept 18 bases outside the gene matches. CDR1 and CDR2 (germline): SQVTM, ANQGSEA. The CDR3 region is CSVPLGQGISWKLFF. The CDR3 DNA reads as TGCAGCGTCCCTCTCGGACAGGGAATTTCCTGGAAGCTGTTTTTT.

J is TRBJ2-5 and V is TRBV18, with D uncertain. CDR1 is KGHSH and CDR2 is LQKENI in the germline V gene. The CDR3 consists of 14 residues. Trimming shortened V by 3 bases and J by 2 bases, and 10 bases separated the two germline ends. The CDR3 coding sequence is TGTGCCAGCTCACCGGGTGGCAGTCAAGAGACCCAGTACTTC. This sequence encodes CASSPGGSQETQYF.

The chain recombines TRBV28 with TRBJ2-3; TRBD2 agrees at 9 bases. V trimming: 5 bases; J trimming: 6 bases; junction bases outside the gene matches: 15. Germline V gene sequence: CDR1 MDHEN, CDR2 SYDVKM. This CDR3 region has 17 residues. This CDR3 is CASSNPGTSRLLDTQYF. The CDR3 DNA sequence: TGTGCCAGCAGTAACCCTGGGACTAGCCGCCTATTGGATACGCAGTATTTT.

This clonotype came up many times. The V call is TRBV2, the J call TRBJ2-4; maybe TRBD1 (6 bases). Germline assignment: CDR1 SNHLY and CDR2 FYNNEI. Trimming removed 6 bases at V and 2 bases at J, with 14 bases between. The CDR3 length is 15 residues. CDR3 bases: TGTGCCAGCAGAGACAGGAGGTGGTCCAAAAACATTCAGTACTTC. The encoded protein is CASRDRRWSKNIQYF.

There are many counts of this clonotype. The V gene is TRBV12-3 or TRBV12-4, the J gene TRBJ2-7; TRBD1 agrees at 7 bases. After removal of 9 bases from V and 1 base from J, the junction contained 9 bases not matched to a gene. CDR3 length: 14 residues. DNA of the CDR3: TGTGCCAGTACCTTTGGGACAGCTTCCTACGAGCAGTACTTC. Protein: CASTFGTASYEQYF.

In this sample, this clonotype turned up many times. The chain links TRBV10-3 to TRBJ2-1; 9 bases agree with TRBD2. The CDR3 is made up of 13 amino acids. Looked up from germline, CDR1 is ENHRY and CDR2 is SYGVKD. V shed 8 bases and J 6 bases; nucleotides not matched to a gene: 5. In nucleotides, the CDR3 is TGTGCCATCTCGACTAGCGGCGCCAATGAGCAGTTCTTC. It specifies CAISTSGANEQFF.

This clonotype was detected only a few times. The chain carries TRBV24-1 and TRBJ2-3, with 9 bases aligning to TRBD2. This CDR3 is 16 amino acids long. Germline lookup yields CDR1 KGHDR and CDR2 SFDVKD. The ends lost 4 bases at V and 2 bases at J; junction bases unmatched: 6. CDR3 loop: CATSEPSGTNTDTQYF. The CDR3 bases are TGTGCCACCAGTGAGCCTAGCGGGACCAACACAGATACGCAGTATTTT.

The J gene is TRBJ2-7, the V gene TRBV6-1; possibly TRBD1 or TRBD2 for D (6 bases each). Trimming shortened V by 6 bases and J by 2 bases, and 14 bases separated the two germline ends. The CDR3 is made up of 14 amino acids. CDR1 and CDR2 from the germline V gene are MNHNS and SASEGT. The CDR3 sequence is CASSTWGAAYEQYF. The CDR3 DNA is TGTGCCAGCAGCACCTGGGGGGCAGCCTACGAGCAGTACTTC.